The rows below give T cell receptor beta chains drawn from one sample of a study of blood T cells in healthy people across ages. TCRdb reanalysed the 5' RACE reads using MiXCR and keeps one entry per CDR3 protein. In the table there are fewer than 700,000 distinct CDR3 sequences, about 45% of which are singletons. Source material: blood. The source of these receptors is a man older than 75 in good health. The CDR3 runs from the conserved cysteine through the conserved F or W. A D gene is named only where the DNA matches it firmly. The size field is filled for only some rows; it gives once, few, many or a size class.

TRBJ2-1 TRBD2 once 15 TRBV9 CASSVRGNSYNEQFF TGTGCCAGCAGCGTGCGGGGGAACTCCTACAATGAGCAGTTCTTC
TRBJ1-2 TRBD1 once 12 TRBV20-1 CSAKQGNYGYTF TGCAGTGCTAAACAGGGGAACTATGGCTACACCTTC
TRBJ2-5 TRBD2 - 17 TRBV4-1 CASSQDRGLALQETQYF TGCGCCAGCAGCCAAGATCGAGGACTAGCGCTACAAGAGACCCAGTACTTC
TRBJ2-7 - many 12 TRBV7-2 CASSSLSYEQYF TGTGCCAGCAGCTCCCTCTCCTACGAGCAGTACTTC
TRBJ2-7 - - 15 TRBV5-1 CASSPGLGQNYEQYF TGCGCCAGCAGTCCCGGGTTGGGACAAAACTACGAGCAGTACTTC
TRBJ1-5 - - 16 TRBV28 CASSLRGRGRNQPQHF TGTGCCAGCAGTTTACGGGGGCGGGGGCGCAATCAGCCCCAGCATTTT
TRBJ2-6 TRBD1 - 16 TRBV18 CASSPTGHSGANVLTF TGTGCCAGCTCACCGACAGGGCACTCTGGGGCCAACGTCCTGACTTTC
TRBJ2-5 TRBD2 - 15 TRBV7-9 CASSSNRGEEETQYF TGTGCCAGCAGCTCCAATCGGGGGGAAGAGGAGACCCAGTACTTC
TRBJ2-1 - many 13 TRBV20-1 CSAPGSRVHEQFF TGCAGTGCCCCCGGGAGCCGAGTCCATGAGCAGTTCTTC
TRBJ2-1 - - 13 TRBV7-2 CASSLGIGRVAFF TGTGCCAGCAGCTTAGGAATCGGCAGGGTAGCGTTCTTC
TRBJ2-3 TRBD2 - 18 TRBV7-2 CASSLGAKREVLPDTQYF TGTGCCAGCAGCTTAGGGGCTAAGCGGGAGGTCCTGCCAGATACGCAGTATTTT